The clone carrying this TCR beta chain was seen a single time. This sample is drawn from a study of lymphopenia after photon versus proton radiotherapy. Only in-frame clones appear in the TCRdb table, and some are missing; sequencing was by immunoSEQ multiplex PCR. The sample yields roughly 65,000 clones, approximately 91% seen once. CDR1 is SQVTM and CDR2 is ANQGSEA in the germline V gene. The CDR3 runs 15 residues. Trimming removed 0 bases at V and 0 bases at J, with 9 bases between. The origin of this receptor is a woman aged 70-85 years with pancreatic cancer. The rearrangement uses TRBV29-1 and TRBJ2-1; tentatively, D is TRBD2 (5 bases). The starting material was peripheral blood, obtained from a patient treated with photon-based radiotherapy. The CDR3 bases are TGCAGCGTTGAAGAATTGAGCGGCTCCTACAATGAGCAGTTCTTC. This codes for CSVEELSGSYNEQFF.